The clone carrying this TCR beta chain has a single count. Its antigen is as yet unknown. Some clones are missing from TCRdb's copy, which holds only in-frame ones; the method was immunoSEQ multiplex PCR. The sample shows about 24,000 clones, roughly 76% of them seen only once. The sample comes from a study of vaccination effects on CD4 cells after COVID-19. The overall study: Samples gathered post-vaccine arrived a median of 72 days past the second dose.

CD4+ T cells specific for antigen were expanded with viral peptide pools by the ViraFEST assay before sequencing. Researchers isolated CD4+ T cells once around 11 days of culture had elapsed. Vaccination of participants consisted of two doses of either the BNT162b2 or mRNA-1273 vaccine. Wells containing roughly 1.8 million PBMC each were cultured with 9 to 10 IU/ml IL-2 and approximately 10 ug/ml peptides. On day 3 and again on day 7, half the medium was replaced with IL-2 medium. CDR3 length: 14 amino acids. CDR1 and CDR2 (germline): SGHVS, FQNEAQ. With 6 bases clipped from V and 0 bases from J, the junction kept 4 bases outside the gene matches.

This clonotype originated in a human donor who received a COVID-19 vaccine. Some clones in this sample may be carry-over from other donors' samples. The specimen comprised CD4+ T cells from PBMCs cultured with SARS-CoV-2 spike peptides, sampled after COVID-19 vaccination. This rearrangement joins TRBV7-8 to TRBJ2-5, with 7 bases matching TRBD1. The CDR3 here is CASRRTGDQETQYF. For the CDR3, the DNA is TGTGCCAGCAGAAGGACAGGCGACCAAGAGACCCAGTACTTC. Filled out from reference TRBV7-8 and TRBJ2-5, the complete variable domain reads GAGVSQSPRYKVAKRGQDVALRCDPISGHVSLFWYQQALGQGPEFLTYFQNEAQLDKSGLPSDRFFAERPEGSVSTLKIQRTQQEDSAVYLCASRRTGDQETQYFGPGTRLLVL.